Below, one T cell receptor (beta chain) is given with its context. Its antigen is unidentified. This CDR3 contains 13 residues. The V gene end was trimmed by 0 bases and the J gene end by 14 bases; junction bases not matched to a gene: 6. Germline V gene lookup returns CDR1 LGHNA and CDR2 YNFKEQ. This sample was taken from a study of cytomegalovirus exposure and HLA in healthy donors. Findings and caveats of the study: TCR beta sequences reportedly predicted most subjects' HLA-A and HLA-B alleles accurately.

The PCR used 60 Vbeta and 13 Jbeta primers. Profiled with immunoSEQ multiplex PCR; TCRdb holds only in-frame clones, not every one. The sample includes tens of thousands of clones, roughly four fifths of them seen just once. The receptor comes from a man in his thirties or forties in good health and CMV-seropositive. The sample taken for sequencing was PBMCs. The chain has TRBV4-2 and TRBJ2-1; 8 nucleotides agree with TRBD2. The CDR3 reads CASSQEDRTSKFF. CDR3 sequence (DNA): TGTGCCAGCAGCCAAGAAGACCGGACTAGCAAGTTCTTC.